This T cell receptor beta chain was captured by sequencing in a study of cytomegalovirus exposure and HLA in healthy donors. In germline, CDR1 is LGHNA, CDR2 YNFKEQ. CDR3 size: 15 residues. J lost 6 bases, V lost 0 bases, and 5 bases had no gene match. Findings of the study overall: What TCR beta sequences reportedly achieved was accurate prediction of HLA-A and HLA-B alleles in most subjects. TCR sequences were mostly rare, though some public TCRs occurred in many donors.

Note on this clone: Its antigen is not identified.

13 Jbeta primers and 60 Vbeta primers were used for the PCR. Measured with immunoSEQ multiplex PCR; TCRdb has only the in-frame clones, and not every one. This sample yields about 170,000 clones, of which approximately 86% are seen a single time; approximately 1.6% belongs to the top ten. The sequencing input was PBMCs. The chain recombines TRBV4-2 with TRBJ1-5; 7 bases are shared with TRBD1. This sequence originates from a male donor in good health and CMV-seronegative. This CDR3 reads CASSQEVGGSQPQHF. CDR3 nucleotide sequence: TGTGCCAGCAGCCAAGAGGTAGGGGGCAGTCAGCCCCAGCATTTT.